This passage covers 8 T cell receptor beta chains from one sample sequenced in a study of Ad26.COV2.S vaccination and SARS-CoV-2 variants. Assay used: immunoSEQ multiplex PCR; TCRdb lists only in-frame clones, some missing. Of around 320,000 clones in the sample, around four fifths were seen once. Treatment given: some 20 received Ad26.COV2.S at low or high dose, single or two shots; several received placebo; per-sample allocation not given. After the first vaccine or placebo injection, samples were drawn on day 63. Source: peripheral blood, taken in a trial of Ad26.COV2.S vaccine versus placebo. The receptors derive from a person aged 18-65 years who received the Ad26.COV2.S COVID-19 vaccine or a placebo.

J is TRBJ1-2 and V is TRBV29-1, with TRBD1 matching 7 bases. The CDR3 spans 13 residues. Germline V CDR1 and CDR2: SQVTM, ANQGSEA. With 8 bases clipped from V and 3 bases from J, the junction kept 9 bases outside the gene matches. The CDR3 is CSLGVGTDYGYTF. CDR3 nucleotides: TGCAGCCTTGGCGTCGGGACAGACTATGGCTACACCTTC.

This chain joins TRBV29-1 and TRBJ1-2, with no clear D. Trimming left V 3 bases short and J 0 bases short, with 8 bases between. The CDR3 is 13 amino acids. Germline V gene lookup returns CDR1 SQVTM and CDR2 ANQGSEA. CDR3 sequence: CSVDTQTNYGYTF. The CDR3 DNA sequence: TGCAGCGTTGACACACAGACTAACTATGGCTACACCTTC.

This clone came up a few times. The CDR3: CASSPEAHENTEAFF. The CDR3 DNA is TGTGCCAGCAGCCCAGAGGCACATGAGAACACTGAAGCTTTCTTT. This chain joins TRBV9 and TRBJ1-1; no clear D gene. Germline V lookup: CDR1 SGDLS, CDR2 YYNGEE. V was cut by 4 bases and J by 1 base, with 14 bases left in between. This CDR3 region has 15 residues. Drawing the rest from reference TRBV9 and TRBJ1-1, the complete variable domain is DSGVTQTPKHLITATGQRVTLRCSPRSGDLSVYWYQQSLDQGLQFLIQYYNGEERAKGNILERFSAQQFPDLHSELNLSSLELGDSALYFCASSPEAHENTEAFFGQGTRLTVV.

The chain links TRBV11-2 to TRBJ1-6; 7 bases are a match to TRBD1. This CDR3 has 16 residues. The V gene end was trimmed by 4 bases and the J gene end by 2 bases; junction bases not matched to a gene: 5. From germline, CDR1 is SGHAT and CDR2 FQNNGV. The CDR3 sequence is CASSSTGVPYNSPLHF. In DNA form, the CDR3 reads TGTGCCAGCAGCTCAACAGGGGTCCCCTATAATTCACCCCTCCACTTT.

This chain links TRBV18 with TRBJ2-5; TRBD1 is a possible D gene (5 bases). V shed 3 bases and J shed 1 base, with 18 bases lying between them. The germline V gene has CDR1 KGHSH and CDR2 LQKENI. The CDR3 length is 17 residues. This CDR3 is CASSPSSGLGAQETQYF. The CDR3 nucleotides are TGTGCCAGCTCACCGTCCTCCGGGCTAGGGGCCCAAGAGACCCAGTACTTC.

V gene TRBV5-5 combines with J gene TRBJ2-7; 7 bases match TRBD1. Germline loops: CDR1 SGHKS, CDR2 YYEKEE (reference sequence). Trimming removed 3 bases from V and 3 bases from J; junction bases left unmatched: 15. The CDR3 has 17 amino acids. The CDR3 sequence: CASSSKTTGDVGYEQYF. For the CDR3, the DNA is TGTGCCAGCAGCTCAAAGACAACAGGGGACGTGGGCTACGAGCAGTACTTC.

V is TRBV7-9 and J is TRBJ2-7, with 8 bases matching TRBD2. Germline CDR1 reads SEHNR; CDR2 reads FQNEAQ (reference sequence). Germline trimming cut 3 bases from V and 0 bases from J; bases unmatched to any gene: 4. The CDR3 covers 15 residues. The CDR3: CASSFSGGLSYEQYF. CDR3 bases: TGTGCCAGCAGCTTTTCGGGGGGGCTCTCCTACGAGCAGTACTTC.

The chain couples TRBV18 to TRBJ2-3; TRBD2 is a possible D gene (6 bases). V was pared by 6 bases and J by 0 bases, with 13 bases between. Looked up from germline, CDR1 is KGHSH and CDR2 is LQKENI. The CDR3 is 15 residues long. CDR3 bases: TGTGCCAGCTCGCGCATAGCGGCTAGCACAGATACGCAGTATTTT. Translated: CASSRIAASTDTQYF. Supplemented by reference TRBV18 and TRBJ2-3, the full variable domain reads NAGVMQNPRHLVRRRGQEARLRCSPMKGHSHVYWYRQLPEEGLKFMVYLQKENIIDESGMPKERFSAEFPKEGPSILRIQQVVRGDSAAYFCASSRIAASTDTQYFGPGTRLTVL.